What follows are 19 T cell receptor beta chains derived from one specimen sequenced in a study of cytomegalovirus exposure and HLA in healthy donors. PCR used 60 Vbeta primers and 13 Jbeta primers. The protocol was immunoSEQ multiplex PCR, while the TCRdb copy is restricted to in-frame clones and leaves out a portion. Of fewer than 200,000 clones listed, about 80% are singletons. Material for sequencing was PBMCs. Receptors originate from a boy aged 5-17 years in good health and CMV-seronegative.

The rearrangement uses TRBV7-9 and TRBJ2-6; 8 positions match TRBD1. This CDR3 spans 13 amino acids. The germline V gene has CDR1 SEHNR and CDR2 FQNEAQ (reference sequence). V lost 4 bases and J lost 8; bases outside the gene matches: 1. The CDR3 loop is CASSSGGTNVLTF. For the CDR3, the DNA is TGTGCCAGCAGCTCAGGGGGCACCAACGTCCTGACTTTC.

The chain recombines TRBV10-3 with TRBJ2-7, with 9 bases aligning to TRBD1. The V and J ends lost 0 bases and 2 bases, in that order; junction bases with no gene match: 5. Germline V lookup: CDR1 ENHRY, CDR2 SYGVKD. This CDR3 region has 16 residues. The chain's CDR3 is CAISESDRGGTYEQYF. The CDR3 DNA follows: TGTGCCATCAGTGAGTCTGACAGGGGGGGGACCTACGAGCAGTACTTC.

This chain uses TRBV15 with TRBJ1-1, with TRBD1 identical over 9 bases. V dropped 0 bases and J dropped 4; count of bases not matched to a gene: 6. Per germline, CDR1 LNHNV and CDR2 YYDKDF (reference sequence). This CDR3 contains 16 residues. The CDR3 nucleotides are TGTGCCACCAGCAGAGATCTTGCGACAGGGGGCACTGAAGCTTTCTTT. This sequence encodes CATSRDLATGGTEAFF.

This clone turned up a few times. The chain has TRBV9 and TRBJ1-2; no clear D. Germline-derived CDR1 and CDR2 are SGDLS and YYNGEE. V shed 4 bases and J shed 6 bases, with 7 bases lying between them. The CDR3 covers 11 residues. The CDR3: CASSTSNGYTF. The CDR3 coding sequence is TGTGCCAGCAGCACGAGCAATGGCTACACCTTC. Drawing the rest from reference TRBV9 and TRBJ1-2, the complete variable domain is DSGVTQTPKHLITATGQRVTLRCSPRSGDLSVYWYQQSLDQGLQFLIQYYNGEERAKGNILERFSAQQFPDLHSELNLSSLELGDSALYFCASSTSNGYTFGSGTRLTVV.

The chain employs TRBV5-1 and TRBJ1-1; 10 positions match TRBD1. V lost 4 bases and J lost 5; bases outside the gene matches: 5. The CDR3 is made up of 14 amino acids. From germline, CDR1 is SGHRS and CDR2 YFSETQ. This chain's CDR3 is CASSVDRGPTEAFF. CDR3 DNA: TGCGCCAGCAGCGTCGACAGGGGGCCAACTGAAGCTTTCTTT.

The chain links TRBV30 to TRBJ1-5; the D gene is possibly TRBD1 (6 bases). This CDR3 is 16 amino acids long. V was trimmed by 4 bases and J by 1 base, leaving 17 bases between them. Germline assignment: CDR1 GTSNPN and CDR2 SVGIG (reference sequence). Here the CDR3 DNA reads TGTGCCTGGAATACTAAGGGGGGGCTGAGCAATCAGCCCCAGCATTTT. Translated, it gives CAWNTKGGLSNQPQHF.

This rearrangement joins TRBV4-2 to TRBJ1-4; 7 nucleotides align to TRBD1. This CDR3 contains 15 residues. Germline lookup yields CDR1 LGHNA and CDR2 YNFKEQ. V shed 0 bases and J 6 bases; nucleotides not matched to a gene: 4. The CDR3 protein is CASSQDHRGYEKLFF. CDR3 coding DNA: TGTGCCAGCAGCCAAGATCACAGGGGATATGAAAAACTGTTTTTT.

The J gene is TRBJ2-5, the V gene TRBV7-2; no firm D call. V gave up 5 bases and J gave up 5 bases, with 12 bases separating them. Germline CDR1 SGHTA, CDR2 FQGNSA. The length of the CDR3 is 13 residues. The CDR3, as DNA: TGTGCCAGCAGCCCAGACACACGGGAGACCCAGTACTTC. It codes for CASSPDTRETQYF.

The chain combines TRBV10-3 with TRBJ2-1, with 8 bases fitting TRBD1. The germline V gene encodes CDR1 ENHRY and CDR2 SYGVKD. Unmatched junction bases numbered 10, after V lost 8 bases and J lost 7 bases. The CDR3 covers 14 residues. The DNA for the CDR3 is TGTGCCATCTCGGGGCAGGGGGCAGGGAATGAGCAGTTCTTC. It yields the protein CAISGQGAGNEQFF.

The rearrangement links TRBV5-4 to TRBJ2-5; 9 nucleotides agree with TRBD2. The DNA end lines up better with TRBJ2-7; the J call may be wrong. The V gene's germline CDR1 is SGHNT and CDR2 YYREEE (reference sequence). The CDR3 has 15 residues. The CDR3 sequence: CASSLISSGAYEQYF. The CDR3 DNA follows: TGTGCCAGCAGCCTTATATCTAGCGGGGCCTACGAGCAGTACTTC.

The chain carries TRBV6-1 and TRBJ1-6; D remains ambiguous. CDR1 and CDR2 from the germline V gene are MNHNS and SASEGT. CDR3 length equals 14 residues. The V gene lost 7 bases and the J gene lost 7 bases, with 14 bases spanning the gap. CDR3 region: CASTPFRENSPLHF. In DNA form, the CDR3 reads TGTGCCAGCACCCCCTTTCGAGAAAATTCACCCCTCCACTTT.

The rearrangement joins TRBV7-2 to TRBJ2-6; TRBD1 agrees at 8 bases. Germline V CDR1 and CDR2: SGHTA, FQGNSA. The CDR3 covers 18 residues. The ends lost 5 bases at V and 0 bases at J; junction bases unmatched: 9. The CDR3: CASSLFRDRFSGANVLTF. The CDR3 bases are TGTGCCAGCAGCCTTTTCCGGGACAGGTTCTCTGGGGCCAACGTCCTGACTTTC.

J is TRBJ1-2 and V is TRBV7-6, with D possibly matching TRBD1 (6 bases). The CDR3 extends over 13 amino acids. V was clipped by 1 base and J by 8 bases, with 11 bases between them. Germline V gene data show CDR1 as SGHVS and CDR2 as FNYEAQ. DNA of the CDR3: TGTGCCAGCAGCTTAGTAACAGGGTACGGCTACACCTTC. Amino acids: CASSLVTGYGYTF.

The chain joins TRBV13 to TRBJ1-1; tentatively, D is TRBD1 (5 bases). This CDR3 comprises 14 residues. Trimming took off 6 bases at V and 3 bases at J, with 14 bases between the two ends. CDR1 is PRHDT and CDR2 is FYEKMQ in the germline V gene (reference sequence). The CDR3, as DNA: TGTGCCAGCAGGATTCAGGGTTGGTACACTGAAGCTTTCTTT. Its protein product is CASRIQGWYTEAFF.

The chain is built from TRBV11-2 and TRBJ1-2; D gene unclear. The CDR3 is made up of 16 amino acids. Per germline, CDR1 SGHAT and CDR2 FQNNGV. Trimming shortened V by 5 bases and J by 7 bases, and 23 bases separated the two germline ends. The CDR3 region is CASSVIGRRRSGGYTF. The CDR3 coding sequence is TGTGCCAGCAGCGTTATAGGACGGCGGAGGAGCGGTGGCTACACCTTC.

This sequence joins TRBV19 and TRBJ2-5; D perhaps matches TRBD1 (6 bases). The V and J ends lost 6 bases and 1 base respectively, with 12 bases between them. CDR1 is LNHDA, CDR2 SQIVND, per germline (reference sequence). CDR3 length: 14 residues. The CDR3 protein is CASRPTGTQETQYF. In DNA, the CDR3 is TGTGCCAGTAGACCCACAGGGACCCAAGAGACCCAGTACTTC.

V and J are TRBV5-6 and TRBJ1-2; 9 positions match TRBD1. The germline gives CDR1 SGHDT, CDR2 YYEEEE. Germline trimming cut 4 bases from V and 7 bases from J; bases unmatched to any gene: 5. The CDR3 length is 13 residues. Written as DNA, the CDR3 is TGTGCCAGCAGCCTGGGGACAGGGAGTGGCTACACCTTC. As protein: CASSLGTGSGYTF.

A single count supports this clone. The rearrangement joins TRBV7-9 to TRBJ2-1; 14 nucleotides line up with TRBD2. The J segment lost 8 bases and the V segment lost 4 bases, leaving 4 bases of the junction unmatched. The length of the CDR3 is 15 residues. Germline V lookup: CDR1 SEHNR, CDR2 FQNEAQ (reference sequence). The CDR3 loop is CASSSGTSGSDEQFF. The CDR3 coding sequence is TGTGCCAGCAGCTCCGGGACTAGCGGGAGCGATGAGCAGTTCTTC.

There are a few counts of this clone. V and J are TRBV2 and TRBJ2-2, with TRBD1 matching over 9 bases. The V gene's germline CDR1 is SNHLY and CDR2 FYNNEI. V was clipped by 8 bases and J by 2 bases; unmatched bases: 9. The length of the CDR3 is 16 residues. The CDR3 here is CASAQGTGRNTGELFF. As DNA, the CDR3 is TGTGCCAGCGCTCAAGGGACAGGGAGAAACACCGGGGAGCTGTTTTTT.